This T cell receptor (beta chain) was captured in a study of beta chain features in type 1 diabetes. Study in general: Analysis included 95 million to 140 million sorted cells drawn from all samples.

Isolated RNA was reverse transcribed in full, so expressed TCRB transcripts were sequenced. Method: immunoSEQ multiplex PCR; TCRdb's copy keeps in-frame clones and lacks some. The sample carries approximately 380,000 clones, less than 15% recorded once. The CDR3 is made up of 17 amino acids. The germline CDR1 and CDR2 sequences are SGHRS and YFSETQ. The ends were cut back, 0 bases at V and 5 bases at J, with 21 bases in the middle. This clone has more than one count but fewer than ten. Antigen unknown. The study, taken as a whole, reports: TCRB rearrangement may or may not be influenced by HLA type; here this remained unresolved.

The clonotype originates from a woman younger than 35 in good health. Sequencing was done on a sample of naive CD4+ T cells from blood. The chain is built from TRBV5-1 and TRBJ2-7; the D gene is possibly TRBD2 (7 bases). The CDR3 DNA follows: TGCGCCAGCAGCTTGGTGGTAGGCGCGGTCGGGGGGCACGAGCAGTACTTC. Protein: CASSLVVGAVGGHEQYF.